Following are 27 T cell receptor beta chains from one sample sequenced in a study of T cells in Graves' hyperthyroidism and ophthalmopathy. Using RNA transcripts as the source, TCR beta CDR3 regions were amplified. The study used the HTBI primer set for a first-round RT-PCR of the TCR CDR3. One entry per CDR3 protein, called by TCRdb with MiXCR from the multiplex PCR reads. Of about 330,000 distinct CDR3 sequences in the sample, approximately 14% are singletons; the top ten hold around 32%. The sequenced sample consisted of blood. Receptor source: a woman between 40 and 50 years old with Graves' ophthalmopathy.

Turning to this clonotype: The junction does not match germline at one end; this may be a read error. The chain links TRBV28 to TRBJ1-5; the D is unclear. Germline V gene sequence: CDR1 MDHEN, CDR2 SYDVKM. The CDR3 length is 18 residues. CDR3 sequence: CASSLRLEPSISNQSQHF. The CDR3, as DNA: TGTGCCAGCAGTTTAAGGCTGGAGCCCTCTATTAGCAATCAGTCCCAGCATTTT.

This clonotype was seen at least ten times. The chain couples TRBV25-1 to TRBJ2-1; TRBD2 matches 14 bases. Germline V lookup: CDR1 MGHDK, CDR2 SYGVNS. V lost 6 bases to trimming and J lost 0 bases; unmatched junction nucleotides: 7. The CDR3 is made up of 18 amino acids. The CDR3: CASSGGLAGGGSYNEQFF. CDR3 coding DNA: TGTGCCAGCAGCGGTGGACTAGCGGGAGGCGGCTCCTACAATGAGCAGTTCTTC.

This clonotype occurred many times. V is TRBV6-2 or TRBV6-3 and J is TRBJ2-1; 12 nucleotides match TRBD2. Trimming cost V 2 bases and J 9 bases; bases outside gene matches: 8. The germline V gene has CDR1 MNHEY and CDR2 SVGEGT. CDR3 length: 16 amino acids. CDR3 coding DNA: TGTGCCAGCAGTTACCCCCTAGCGGGGGGGCCGGTTGAGCAGTTCTTC. It encodes CASSYPLAGGPVEQFF.

This clonotype was recorded many times. DNA of the CDR3: TGTGCCAGCAACAACCAGAGGGGTTGGTCCTACGAGCAGTACTTC. Translating gives CASNNQRGWSYEQYF. The chain couples TRBV11-2 to TRBJ2-7; D could derive from TRBD1 or TRBD2 (5 bases each). Trimming stripped 7 bases from V and 1 base from J, with 17 bases between. Germline V gene sequence: CDR1 SGHAT, CDR2 FQNNGV. CDR3 length: 15 residues.

This clonotype occurred many times. The chain carries TRBV12-3 or TRBV12-4 and TRBJ2-1, with unresolved D. Trimming cost V 2 bases and J 4 bases, with 6 bases left between them. The CDR3 extends over 13 amino acids. CDR3 protein: CASSLKVYNEQFF. DNA of the CDR3: TGTGCCAGCAGTTTAAAAGTGTACAATGAGCAGTTCTTC.

This clonotype turned up a few times. This chain uses TRBV5-8 with TRBJ2-3; TRBD1 matches at 7 bases. Per the germline V gene, CDR1 is SGHTS and CDR2 is YDEGEE. V trimming: 4 bases; J trimming: 0 bases; junction bases outside the gene matches: 5. CDR3 length: 15 amino acids. The DNA for the CDR3 is TGTGCCAGCAGCATCGGACAGGAAAGCACAGATACGCAGTATTTT. Protein: CASSIGQESTDTQYF. The full variable domain, with the rest looked up from reference TRBV5-8 and TRBJ2-3, is EAGVTQSPTHLIKTRGQQATLRCSPISGHTSVYWYQQALGLGLQFLLWYDEGEERNRGNFPPRFSGRQFPNYSSELNVNALELEDSALYLCASSIGQESTDTQYFGPGTRLTVL.

This clonotype showed up many times. The J gene is TRBJ2-7, the V gene TRBV27; 8 bases align to TRBD1. The germline V gene encodes CDR1 MNHEY and CDR2 SMNVEV (reference sequence). This CDR3 spans 15 amino acids. Trimming cost V 5 bases and J 2 bases; bases outside gene matches: 8. The CDR3 coding sequence is TGTGCCAGCAGTCAAGGACAGGGCGTACCCTACGAGCAGTACTTC. Translation gives CASSQGQGVPYEQYF.

This clonotype has more than one count but fewer than ten. The V and J genes are TRBV5-1 and TRBJ1-4; D unclear. This CDR3 comprises 15 residues. Germline CDR1 and CDR2: SGHRS and YFSETQ. V was cut by 0 bases and J by 0 bases, with 6 bases left in between. The CDR3 DNA reads as TGCGCCAGCAGCTTGGAACCCGCAACTAATGAAAAACTGTTTTTT. Translating it yields CASSLEPATNEKLFF.

This clonotype appeared many times. This chain joins TRBV27 and TRBJ1-5; a possible D gene is TRBD1 (5 bases). Germline V CDR1 and CDR2: MNHEY, SMNVEV (reference sequence). V was shortened by 7 bases and J by 7 bases, with 14 bases between the two germline ends. The CDR3 length is 13 residues. CDR3 sequence: CASILRGQQPQHF. DNA for the CDR3: TGTGCCAGCATTCTACGGGGCCAGCAGCCCCAGCATTTT.

The V call is TRBV6-2 or TRBV6-3, the J call TRBJ1-5; D gene ambiguous. The CDR3 length is 14 residues. V was pared by 5 bases and J by 2 bases, with 10 bases between. The germline gives CDR1 MNHEY, CDR2 SVGEGT. CDR3 protein: CASSALNGNQPQHF. The CDR3 DNA follows: TGTGCCAGCAGTGCCTTAAACGGCAATCAGCCCCAGCATTTT.

Many counts were recorded for this clonotype. The V gene is TRBV28, the J gene TRBJ2-2, with D perhaps matching TRBD1 or TRBD2 (5 bases each). This CDR3 comprises 16 residues. The V and J ends lost 3 bases and 3 bases respectively, with 14 bases between them. The germline gives CDR1 MDHEN, CDR2 SYDVKM. This CDR3 reads CASSFGWGSYTGELFF. DNA for the CDR3: TGTGCCAGCAGTTTTGGCTGGGGGTCGTACACCGGGGAGCTGTTTTTT. Full variable domain (remainder filled in from reference TRBV28 and TRBJ2-2): DVKVTQSSRYLVKRTGEKVFLECVQDMDHENMFWYRQDPGLGLRLIYFSYDVKMKEKGDIPEGYSVSREKKERFSLILESASTNQTSMYLCASSFGWGSYTGELFFGEGSRLTVL.

This clonotype has a count of ten or more. V and J are TRBV28 and TRBJ1-6; D ambiguous. Germline CDR1 and CDR2: MDHEN and SYDVKM. The CDR3 has 13 amino acids. With 3 bases removed from V and 10 bases from J, the gap between germline ends came to 10 bases. CDR3 nucleotides: TGTGCCAGCAGTTTCATAAGGTTATCACCCCTCCACTTT. Its protein product is CASSFIRLSPLHF.

In its sample, this clonotype was seen a few times. The chain links TRBV5-4 to TRBJ2-3; D gene unclear. The germline V and J ends were trimmed by 4 bases and 4 bases, with 13 bases remaining between them. This CDR3 comprises 14 residues. The germline V gene has CDR1 SGHNT and CDR2 YYREEE (reference sequence). The CDR3 DNA sequence: TGTGCCAGCAGCAAAGACGGTCGGGCAGATACGCAGTATTTT. This codes for CASSKDGRADTQYF.

This clonotype showed up many times. V usage is TRBV24-1 and J usage is TRBJ2-1; maybe TRBD1 (6 bases). V was clipped by 10 bases and J by 0 bases, with 15 bases between them. The CDR3 sequence is 15 residues long. Germline CDR1 is KGHDR and CDR2 is SFDVKD. The CDR3 bases are TGTGCCACGGCAGAACAGGGTGGCTCCTACAATGAGCAGTTCTTC. Residues: CATAEQGGSYNEQFF.

This clonotype was found a few times. This sequence joins TRBV9 and TRBJ2-7; D is undetermined. CDR1 is SGDLS and CDR2 is YYNGEE in the germline V gene. The CDR3 length is 14 residues. V was shortened by 4 bases and J by 7 bases, with 18 bases between the two germline ends. CDR3 coding DNA: TGTGCCAGCAGCCCTGGAGACTCCAGTGGGGAGCAGTACTTC. Translation gives CASSPGDSSGEQYF.

This clonotype was counted at least ten times. The J gene is TRBJ2-5, the V gene TRBV6-1; D ambiguous. The germline V gene has CDR1 MNHNS and CDR2 SASEGT. V gave up 6 bases and J gave up 5 bases, with 10 bases separating them. The CDR3 is made up of 12 amino acids. CDR3 in DNA: TGTGCCAGCAGCCCCCAGTTGGAGACCCAGTACTTC. Translated: CASSPQLETQYF.

The chain recombines TRBV6-2 or TRBV6-3 with TRBJ1-6; D is possibly TRBD1 (5 bases). V lost 6 bases and J lost 6, with 12 bases in between. The CDR3 has 14 residues. Germline V gives CDR1 MNHEY, CDR2 SVGEGT. CDR3 coding DNA: TGTGCCAGCAGGATGGGGCGCCTTAATTCACCCCTCCACTTT. This encodes CASRMGRLNSPLHF.

The gene calls are TRBV7-9 and TRBJ2-6; 11 bases map to TRBD2. The CDR3 contains 19 residues. Germline V gives CDR1 SEHNR, CDR2 FQNEAQ (reference sequence). Unmatched junction bases numbered 12, after V lost 5 bases and J lost 3 bases. The CDR3 loop reads CASSPVVAGGAYGANVLTF. In DNA form, the CDR3 reads TGTGCCAGCAGCCCCGTCGTAGCGGGGGGGGCATATGGGGCCAACGTCCTGACTTTC.

In DNA form, the CDR3 reads TGTGCCAGCAGCTATAACAGGGCCACTGAAGCTTTCTTT. Translated, it gives CASSYNRATEAFF. The V and J genes are TRBV5-4 and TRBJ1-1; perhaps TRBD1 as D (6 bases). The CDR3 is 13 residues long. V lost 3 bases, J lost 4 bases, and 10 bases lay in between. CDR1 and CDR2 (germline): SGHNT, YYREEE (reference sequence).

The chain uses TRBV29-1 and TRBJ1-3; weak D call: TRBD1 (5 bases). V was trimmed by 4 bases and J by 2 bases, leaving 6 bases between them. Germline CDR1 reads SQVTM; CDR2 reads ANQGSEA. The CDR3 runs 12 residues. CDR3 sequence (DNA): TGCAGCGTTGCGGGGCCTGGAAACACCATATATTTT. Translating it yields CSVAGPGNTIYF.

The chain employs TRBV29-1 and TRBJ1-5; possibly TRBD1 for D (6 bases). Germline CDR1 SQVTM, CDR2 ANQGSEA. This CDR3 comprises 12 residues. The CDR3 region has the DNA TGCGGGGCGAAGGGGGTCGGCCAGCCCCAGCATTTT. Translation: CGAKGVGQPQHF.

Ten or more counts support this clonotype. V and J are TRBV12-3 or TRBV12-4 and TRBJ2-2; maybe TRBD1 (5 bases). Trimming shortened V by 3 bases and J by 1 base, and 9 bases separated the two germline ends. The CDR3 spans 15 residues. CDR3 sequence: CASSFYQGNTGELFF. The CDR3 DNA reads as TGTGCCAGCAGTTTCTATCAGGGGAACACCGGGGAGCTGTTTTTT.

This clonotype was seen many times. This rearrangement joins TRBV27 to TRBJ2-7; maybe TRBD1 (5 bases). V dropped 6 bases and J dropped 6 bases, with 15 bases sitting between them. Germline values: CDR1 MNHEY, CDR2 SMNVEV (reference sequence). There are 13 residues in the CDR3. The DNA for the CDR3 is TGTGCCAGCAGCCCCCTGGGGCGCGGCGAGCAGTACTTC. This codes for CASSPLGRGEQYF.

The chain links TRBV6-2 or TRBV6-3 to TRBJ2-4, with TRBD1 as a possible D gene (7 bases). CDR3 length equals 19 residues. Germline V gene data show CDR1 as MNHEY and CDR2 as SVGEGT. The V end lost 0 bases, the J end lost 0 bases, and 18 bases lay between the germline ends. The DNA of the CDR3 is TGTGCCAGCAGTTACTCGATGGGGGGCGGGACAGTAGCCAAAAACATTCAGTACTTC. Translation: CASSYSMGGGTVAKNIQYF.

Regarding this clonotype: The junction does not match germline at one end; this may be a read error. V gene TRBV19 combines with J gene TRBJ2-6; D is undetermined. This CDR3 has 14 amino acids. The germline gives CDR1 LNHDA, CDR2 SQIVND (reference sequence). The CDR3 spells CAISMGSGANVLTF. The CDR3 bases are TGTGCCATTAGTATGGGCTCTGGGGCCAACGTCCTGACTTTC.

The chain employs TRBV19 and TRBJ2-1; 8 positions match TRBD2. CDR3 size: 15 residues. Germline V lookup: CDR1 LNHDA, CDR2 SQIVND (reference sequence). The V segment lost 2 bases and the J segment 12 bases; nucleotides outside the gene matches: 12. The CDR3 DNA is TGTGCCAGTAGTATAAGGGCGGGGGGTCGGGGCATGCAGTTCTTC. This gives the protein CASSIRAGGRGMQFF.

This clonotype occurred many times. The chain joins TRBV27 to TRBJ1-6; the match to TRBD1 covers 10 bases. CDR3 length: 17 amino acids. The germline V gene has CDR1 MNHEY and CDR2 SMNVEV (reference sequence). Trimming cost V 5 bases and J 11 bases; bases outside gene matches: 15. The CDR3 spells CASSPGGLGQGFPPLHF. Here the CDR3 DNA reads TGTGCCAGCAGTCCCGGGGGACTGGGACAGGGGTTCCCACCCCTCCACTTT.